This passage covers 26 T cell receptor beta chains from one sample sequenced in a study of blood T cell repertoires in COVID-19. Generated by immunoSEQ multiplex PCR, the TCRdb table keeps only in-frame clones and is missing some. Here the sample spans under 250,000 clones, 65% to 85% being singletons. Material: peripheral blood. These receptors came from a woman between 45 and 65 years old with acute or convalescent COVID-19.

A few counts support this clone. The genes are TRBV21-1 and TRBJ1-5. TRBV21-1 is classified as a pseudogene. This CDR3 is 16 amino acids long. Here the CDR3 DNA reads TGTGCCAGCAGCAAACAATGTAGCATGGGCAATCAGCCCCAGCATTTT. Protein product: CASSKQCSMGNQPQHF.

This chain links TRBV20-1 with TRBJ2-7, with TRBD1 matching 9 bases. CDR1 is DFQATT and CDR2 is SNEGSKA in the germline V gene (reference sequence). The CDR3 sequence is 14 residues long. V shed 3 bases and J 2 bases; nucleotides not matched to a gene: 5. The CDR3 loop is CSASTRQGAYEQYF. The CDR3 coding sequence is TGCAGTGCTAGTACTCGACAGGGGGCCTACGAGCAGTACTTC.

The chain carries TRBV30 and TRBJ1-1; unclear D gene. The CDR3 totals 13 residues. Trimming shortened V by 4 bases and J by 1 base, and 10 bases separated the two germline ends. The germline gives CDR1 GTSNPN, CDR2 SVGIG (reference sequence). As DNA, the CDR3 is TGTGCCTGGATTATACAGAGGAACACTGAAGCTTTCTTT. It yields the protein CAWIIQRNTEAFF.

This clone was counted a few times. The chain combines TRBV12-5 with TRBJ2-1; 8 positions agree with TRBD1. CDR3 size: 15 residues. J was trimmed by 6 bases and V by 3 bases; bases with no gene match: 7. CDR1 is LGHNT, CDR2 FRNRAP, per germline. DNA for the CDR3: TGTGCTAGTGGTTTTGGGACAGGTGCCGGCAATGAGCAGTTCTTC. Amino acids: CASGFGTGAGNEQFF.

The V and J genes are TRBV19 and TRBJ2-2; 7 positions agree with TRBD2. Germline assignment: CDR1 LNHDA and CDR2 SQIVND (reference sequence). This CDR3 comprises 13 residues. V trimming: 3 bases; J trimming: 6 bases; junction bases outside the gene matches: 1. The CDR3 DNA reads TGTGCCAGTAGTATGACTAGCCCCGGGGAGCTGTTTTTT. The encoded protein is CASSMTSPGELFF.

The chain uses TRBV15 and TRBJ1-3; weak D call: TRBD1 (5 bases). V lost 0 bases, J lost 2 bases, and 8 bases lay in between. The CDR3 is made up of 15 amino acids. CDR1 and CDR2 (germline): LNHNV, YYDKDF (reference sequence). CDR3 sequence (DNA): TGTGCCACCAGCAGAGATGGGGGGGCTGGAAACACCATATATTTT. This gives the protein CATSRDGGAGNTIYF.

V gene TRBV15 combines with J gene TRBJ2-5, with 8 nucleotides matching TRBD1. Germline lookup yields CDR1 LNHNV and CDR2 YYDKDF (reference sequence). The J segment lost 3 bases and the V segment lost 2 bases, leaving 2 bases of the junction unmatched. This CDR3 has 14 residues. The CDR3 sequence is CATSRTDREETQYF. In nucleotides, the CDR3 is TGTGCCACCAGCAGAACGGACAGGGAAGAGACCCAGTACTTC.

V is TRBV3-1 (or the pseudogene TRBV3-2) and J is TRBJ2-3; no reliable D call. The V gene lost 3 bases and the J gene lost 1 base, with 5 bases spanning the gap. This CDR3 is 13 amino acids long. Germline loops: CDR1 LGHDT, CDR2 YNNKEL (reference sequence). This chain's CDR3 is CASSHRGTDTQYF. The CDR3 DNA reads TGTGCCAGCAGCCACCGAGGCACAGATACGCAGTATTTT.

This clone occurred a few times. The chain has TRBV13 and TRBJ1-1; possibly TRBD1 for D (5 bases). This CDR3 is built from 13 residues. Germline loops: CDR1 PRHDT, CDR2 FYEKMQ (reference sequence). The V gene lost 7 bases and the J gene lost 0 bases, with 9 bases spanning the gap. For the CDR3, the DNA is TGTGCCAGCACCGGGGGGGTGAACACTGAAGCTTTCTTT. This encodes CASTGGVNTEAFF.

The rearrangement joins TRBV11-3 to TRBJ2-2, with 8 bases matching TRBD1. V dropped 5 bases and J dropped 6; count of bases not matched to a gene: 11. The CDR3 runs to 16 residues. Germline CDR1 SGHNT, CDR2 YENEEA. The CDR3 spells CASSLTRQGNPGELFF. The CDR3 DNA is TGTGCCAGCAGCCTCACTCGACAGGGGAATCCCGGGGAGCTGTTTTTT.

This chain links TRBV27 with TRBJ2-5; 8 bases align to TRBD1. Germline V CDR1 and CDR2: MNHEY, SMNVEV (reference sequence). CDR3 size: 16 residues. V dropped 4 bases and J dropped 5; count of bases not matched to a gene: 12. CDR3 amino acids: CASSSYRTGLDETQYF. DNA for the CDR3: TGTGCCAGCAGTTCCTATCGGACAGGGTTGGACGAGACCCAGTACTTC.

The chain carries TRBV9 and TRBJ2-1; TRBD2 aligns across 14 bases. The germline V gene encodes CDR1 SGDLS and CDR2 YYNGEE. There are 14 residues in the CDR3. J lost 10 bases, V lost 3 bases, and 3 bases had no gene match. CDR3 nucleotide sequence: TGTGCCAGCAGCGCGGGACTAGCGGGAGTGGAGCAGTTCTTC. Its protein product is CASSAGLAGVEQFF.

The rearrangement links TRBV24-1 to TRBJ2-3; D uncertain. Germline CDR1 and CDR2: KGHDR and SFDVKD. V was cut by 4 bases and J by 7 bases, with 11 bases left in between. CDR3 length: 13 amino acids. The CDR3 DNA follows: TGTGCCACCAGTGAGTACATGCGGAATACGCAGTATTTT. The encoded protein is CATSEYMRNTQYF.

In this sample, this clone turned up once. The chain uses TRBV4-2 and TRBJ2-5, with TRBD1 matching 9 bases. The CDR3 is 16 residues long. Germline V lookup: CDR1 LGHNA, CDR2 YNFKEQ. The ends lost 5 bases at V and 5 bases at J; junction bases unmatched: 12. The CDR3 DNA reads as TGTGCCAGCAGCAAACAGCCGGGACAGGGAAGCGAGACCCAGTACTTC. Protein sequence: CASSKQPGQGSETQYF.

The V and J genes are TRBV3-1 (or the pseudogene TRBV3-2) and TRBJ2-1, with 9 bases lining up with TRBD2. Unmatched junction bases numbered 6, after V lost 0 bases and J lost 9 bases. CDR3 length equals 15 residues. Germline V gene sequence: CDR1 LGHDT, CDR2 YNNKEL (reference sequence). In DNA, the CDR3 is TGTGCCAGCAGCCAAGATCTTAGCGGGGGATCTGAGCAGTTCTTC. This codes for CASSQDLSGGSEQFF.

Remarks on this clone: Because the CDR3's place on the DNA is in doubt, the DNA is left out and the CDR3 is given as listed by TCRdb. The V and J genes are TRBV27 and TRBJ1-2; TRBD1 is taken as the D call from the table, unchecked against the DNA. The CDR3 spans 14 residues, counting both ends. Germline-derived CDR1 and CDR2 are MNHEY and SMNVEV (reference sequence). CDR3 protein: CASSSGQGVYGYTF.

This clone came up once. The J gene is TRBJ1-1, the V gene TRBV6-2 or TRBV6-3, with TRBD1 as a possible D gene (5 bases). CDR3 length: 14 residues. The V gene lost 4 bases and the J gene lost 1 base, with 10 bases spanning the gap. In germline, CDR1 is MNHEY, CDR2 SVGEGT. The chain's CDR3 is CASSSGQGNTEAFF. The CDR3 nucleotides are TGTGCCAGCAGTTCCGGACAAGGGAACACTGAAGCTTTCTTT.

The V and J genes are TRBV10-1 and TRBJ2-1; 11 bases are a match to TRBD1. Looked up from germline, CDR1 is WNHNN and CDR2 is SYGVQD (reference sequence). The CDR3 runs to 16 residues. V trimming: 6 bases; J trimming: 3 bases; junction bases outside the gene matches: 7. CDR3 sequence: CASSPRDRGFYNEQFF. The CDR3 region has the DNA TGCGCCAGCAGCCCCCGGGACAGGGGGTTCTACAATGAGCAGTTCTTC.

This CDR3 reads CASSFAIWAGGGTDTQYF. CDR3 coding DNA: TGTGCCAGCAGCTTCGCCATTTGGGCGGGAGGGGGCACAGATACGCAGTATTTT. The chain employs TRBV7-2 and TRBJ2-3, with 9 bases that match TRBD2. Germline CDR1 is SGHTA and CDR2 is FQGNSA. Trimming removed 3 bases from V and 1 base from J; junction bases left unmatched: 11. The CDR3 consists of 18 residues.

The genes are TRBV15 and TRBJ1-1; no firm D call. V gave up 0 bases and J gave up 4 bases, with 15 bases separating them. CDR1 is LNHNV, CDR2 YYDKDF, per germline (reference sequence). The CDR3 runs 16 residues. DNA for the CDR3: TGTGCCACCAGCAGAGAGGTAGTAACAGTGAGCACTGAAGCTTTCTTT. As protein: CATSREVVTVSTEAFF.

This clone has just one count. The chain uses TRBV7-9 and TRBJ2-1; TRBD2 aligns across 9 bases. The CDR3 has 14 residues. With 3 bases clipped from V and 10 bases from J, the junction kept 7 bases outside the gene matches. Per germline, CDR1 SEHNR and CDR2 FQNEAQ (reference sequence). The CDR3 nucleotides are TGTGCCAGCAGCTTGACTAGCGGCGAAATCGAGCAGTTCTTC. Translation gives CASSLTSGEIEQFF. The full variable domain, its missing parts supplied by reference TRBV7-9 and TRBJ2-1, is DTGVSQNPRHKITKRGQNVTFRCDPISEHNRLYWYRQTLGQGPEFLTYFQNEAQLEKSRLLSDRFSAERPKGSFSTLEIQRTEQGDSAMYLCASSLTSGEIEQFFGPGTRLTVL.

The V call is TRBV7-2, the J call TRBJ2-1; no clear D gene. Per germline, CDR1 SGHTA and CDR2 FQGNSA. V dropped 5 bases and J dropped 2 bases, with 10 bases sitting between them. The CDR3 extends over 14 amino acids. The CDR3 nucleotides are TGTGCCAGCAGCCAACGCGGCACCTACAATGAGCAGTTCTTC. As protein: CASSQRGTYNEQFF.

This rearrangement joins TRBV2 to TRBJ2-4, with TRBD2 matching over 9 bases. The CDR3 is 15 amino acids. V dropped 4 bases and J dropped 0; count of bases not matched to a gene: 1. Germline CDR1 reads SNHLY; CDR2 reads FYNNEI. The CDR3 bases are TGTGCCAGCAGTGCTAGCGGGGTAGCCAAAAACATTCAGTACTTC. Translated: CASSASGVAKNIQYF.

This chain uses TRBV10-2 with TRBJ1-1; tentatively, D is TRBD1 (6 bases). Looked up from germline, CDR1 is WSHSY and CDR2 is SAAADI. The ends were cut back, 5 bases at V and 0 bases at J, with 13 bases in the middle. This CDR3 is 15 amino acids long. CDR3 nucleotides: TGCGCCAGCAGTCACCTGGGACACTTGAACACTGAAGCTTTCTTT. It translates to CASSHLGHLNTEAFF.

The chain joins TRBV30 to TRBJ2-3; 8 bases align to TRBD2. The CDR3 runs to 14 residues. Germline CDR1 GTSNPN, CDR2 SVGIG (reference sequence). V was clipped by 3 bases and J by 5 bases; unmatched bases: 7. CDR3 region: CAWSILAGEDTQYF. The DNA for the CDR3 is TGTGCCTGGAGCATTCTAGCGGGCGAAGATACGCAGTATTTT.

The chain links TRBV5-1 to TRBJ2-1, with TRBD2 matching over 8 bases. The trim removed 0 bases at V and 8 bases at J, leaving 7 bases unmatched. CDR1 and CDR2 (germline): SGHRS, YFSETQ. This CDR3 has 15 residues. The CDR3 is CASSLEVGRADEQFF. Here the CDR3 DNA reads TGCGCCAGCAGCTTGGAGGTCGGGAGGGCCGATGAGCAGTTCTTC.